The entry below gives a single TCR beta chain sequence along with its context. This CDR3 comprises 14 residues. These data originate in a study of blood T cell repertoires in COVID-19. This table comes from immunoSEQ multiplex PCR, and its TCRdb copy is limited to in-frame clones, with some not included. The sample lists 88,000 or so clones, 85% occurring once. This sequence joins TRBV21-1 and TRBJ2-1; TRBD2 reflects the table's D call only, with no check against the DNA. TRBV21-1 is flagged as a pseudogene. The specimen was peripheral blood. This TCR derives from a man aged 55-75 years with acute or convalescent COVID-19. CDR3 protein: CASRGGRRYNEQFF. The CDR3 nucleotides are TGTGCCAGCAGGGGAGGACGGAGATACAATGAGCAGTTCTTC.